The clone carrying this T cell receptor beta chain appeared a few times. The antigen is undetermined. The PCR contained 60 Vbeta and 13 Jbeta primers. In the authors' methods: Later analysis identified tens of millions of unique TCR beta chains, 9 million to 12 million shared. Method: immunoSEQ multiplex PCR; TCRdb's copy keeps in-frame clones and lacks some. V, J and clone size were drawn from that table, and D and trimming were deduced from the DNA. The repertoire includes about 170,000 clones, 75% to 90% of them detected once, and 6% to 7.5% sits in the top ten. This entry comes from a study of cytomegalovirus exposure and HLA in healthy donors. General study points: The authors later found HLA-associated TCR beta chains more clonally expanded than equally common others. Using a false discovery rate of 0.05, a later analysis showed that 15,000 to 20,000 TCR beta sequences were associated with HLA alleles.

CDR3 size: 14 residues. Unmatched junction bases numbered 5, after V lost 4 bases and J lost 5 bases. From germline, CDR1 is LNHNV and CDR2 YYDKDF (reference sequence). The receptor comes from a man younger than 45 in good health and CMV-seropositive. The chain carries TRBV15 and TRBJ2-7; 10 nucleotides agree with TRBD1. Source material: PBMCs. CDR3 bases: TGTGCCACCAGCACCACCGGGACAGGGGACGAGCAGTACTTC. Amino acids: CATSTTGTGDEQYF.